Listed here are 28 T cell receptor beta chains from one sample, sequenced in a study of cytomegalovirus exposure and HLA in healthy donors. The study ran its PCR with 60 Vbeta and 13 Jbeta primers. Produced via immunoSEQ multiplex PCR; TCRdb's table is partial and in-frame only. The sample consists of about 130,000 clones, 75% to 85% of them appearing once. Material: PBMCs. The source is a man aged 40-49 years in good health and CMV-seronegative.

Here the CDR3 DNA reads TGTGCCAGCAGTTACCAGACAGGGGAGAAGCAGTTCTTC. As protein: CASSYQTGEKQFF. This chain links TRBV6-5 with TRBJ2-1; 8 bases are a match to TRBD1. Germline CDR1 reads MNHEY; CDR2 reads SVGAGI. The CDR3 spans 13 residues. Trimming cost V 2 bases and J 11 bases; bases outside gene matches: 5.

This clone was counted a single time. The chain carries TRBV5-1 and TRBJ1-1; TRBD1 aligns across 8 bases. Trimming took 2 bases from V and 4 from J; bases not matched to a gene: 1. CDR3 size: 13 residues. Germline CDR1 reads SGHRS; CDR2 reads YFSETQ. The CDR3 loop reads CASSFDRGTEAFF. The CDR3, as DNA: TGCGCCAGCAGCTTCGACAGGGGCACTGAAGCTTTCTTT.

J is TRBJ2-1 and V is TRBV7-9; perhaps TRBD2 as D (5 bases). The CDR3 runs 18 residues. Trimming stripped 7 bases from V and 5 bases from J, with 27 bases between. Germline CDR1 SEHNR, CDR2 FQNEAQ (reference sequence). CDR3: CASTRIGLSDDRHNEQFF. The CDR3 DNA reads TGTGCCAGCACCCGAATCGGACTCTCCGACGATAGGCACAATGAGCAGTTCTTC.

This clone was picked up one time. This chain uses TRBV2 with TRBJ2-1; 8 bases map to TRBD1. Looked up from germline, CDR1 is SNHLY and CDR2 is FYNNEI. This CDR3 has 12 amino acids. Trimming at V came to 6 bases and at J to 12 bases, leaving 7 bases not matched to a gene. Here the CDR3 DNA reads TGTGCCAGCAGACCCCAGGGGGCGGGGCAGTTCTTC. Translating it yields CASRPQGAGQFF.

The chain combines TRBV18 with TRBJ1-2, with 7 bases aligning to TRBD1. This CDR3 contains 13 residues. Germline V gives CDR1 KGHSH, CDR2 LQKENI. Trimming cost V 6 bases and J 2 bases; bases outside gene matches: 3. CDR3 loop: CASSQTGNYGYTF. The CDR3, as DNA: TGTGCCAGCTCTCAGACAGGGAACTATGGCTACACCTTC.

The CDR3 protein is CASSEAPGTQYF. DNA of the CDR3: TGTGCCAGCAGTGAAGCGCCCGGGACGCAGTATTTT. This chain uses TRBV2 with TRBJ2-3, with no clear D. Deletions cut 0 bases from V and 9 bases from J, with 7 bases between. The germline V gene has CDR1 SNHLY and CDR2 FYNNEI. The CDR3 spans 12 residues.

Here the CDR3 reads CASSVGDRVCYEQYF. As DNA, the CDR3 is TGCGCCAGCAGTGTTGGGGACAGGGTATGCTACGAGCAGTACTTC. The chain links TRBV10-1 to TRBJ2-7; 9 bases are a match to TRBD1. V shed 4 bases and J 3 bases; nucleotides not matched to a gene: 7. Per germline, CDR1 WNHNN and CDR2 SYGVQD (reference sequence). The CDR3 sequence is 15 residues long.

CDR3 residues: CASSLMGDTEAFF. CDR3 in DNA: TGTGCCAGCAGCTTAATGGGAGACACTGAAGCTTTCTTT. This sequence joins TRBV7-3 and TRBJ1-1, with no clear D. The length of the CDR3 is 13 residues. Trimming shortened V by 1 base and J by 3 bases, and 6 bases separated the two germline ends. From germline, CDR1 is SGHTA and CDR2 FQGTGA.

The chain is built from TRBV2 and TRBJ1-4; unclear D gene. CDR3 length: 15 residues. The V gene's germline CDR1 is SNHLY and CDR2 FYNNEI. The V gene lost 3 bases and the J gene lost 3 bases, with 11 bases spanning the gap. CDR3: CASSETEESNEKLFF. The CDR3 region has the DNA TGTGCCAGCAGTGAGACTGAGGAATCTAATGAAAAACTGTTTTTT.

The CDR3 loop is CASSPQGTQETQYF. DNA of the CDR3: TGTGCCAGCAGCCCCCAGGGGACCCAAGAGACCCAGTACTTC. This chain links TRBV9 with TRBJ2-5, with D possibly being TRBD1 (6 bases). The CDR3 has 14 residues. The V gene lost 4 bases and the J gene lost 1 base, with 11 bases spanning the gap. Germline assignment: CDR1 SGDLS and CDR2 YYNGEE.

The rearrangement links TRBV18 to TRBJ2-2; TRBD2 matches at 10 bases. The V gene end was trimmed by 0 bases and the J gene end by 3 bases; junction bases not matched to a gene: 1. Germline values: CDR1 KGHSH, CDR2 LQKENI. This CDR3 is built from 16 residues. CDR3 sequence: CASSPPSGGDTGELFF. CDR3 DNA sequence: TGTGCCAGCTCACCACCGAGCGGGGGGGACACCGGGGAGCTGTTTTTT.

To note about this clone: The same CDR3 arises from other DNA sequences in this sample as well. This chain uses TRBV19 with TRBJ1-5; TRBD1 might be the D (6 bases). This CDR3 spans 15 amino acids. Looked up from germline, CDR1 is LNHDA and CDR2 is SQIVND (reference sequence). Trimming shortened V by 5 bases and J by 0 bases, and 11 bases separated the two germline ends. Here the CDR3 reads CASSLGQYSNQPQHF. Here the CDR3 DNA reads TGTGCCAGTAGTTTAGGACAGTATAGCAATCAGCCCCAGCATTTT.

V usage is TRBV28 and J usage is TRBJ2-3, with 14 bases identical to TRBD2. This CDR3 has 19 residues. From germline, CDR1 is MDHEN and CDR2 SYDVKM. J was trimmed by 8 bases and V by 5 bases; bases with no gene match: 18. In nucleotides, the CDR3 is TGTGCCAGCAGTGACTCCAAACTGGGACTAGCGGGAGAAATGAGTACGCAGTATTTT. Translated, it gives CASSDSKLGLAGEMSTQYF.

This clone has a handful of counts. The chain uses TRBV10-3 and TRBJ1-2; the match to TRBD1 covers 8 bases. Germline V gene data show CDR1 as ENHRY and CDR2 as SYGVKD. The CDR3 totals 13 residues. V lost 5 bases and J lost 3; bases outside the gene matches: 2. This CDR3 reads CAISLQGDYGYTF. The CDR3 DNA follows: TGTGCCATCAGTTTACAGGGGGACTATGGCTACACCTTC.

V usage is TRBV19 and J usage is TRBJ2-3; 16 bases fit TRBD2. Germline assignment: CDR1 LNHDA and CDR2 SQIVND (reference sequence). Trimming took 4 bases from V and 4 from J; bases not matched to a gene: 11. The length of the CDR3 is 19 residues. CDR3 in amino acids: CASSTQPGLAGGPPDTQYF. The CDR3 DNA sequence: TGTGCCAGTAGTACTCAGCCGGGACTAGCGGGGGGGCCACCAGATACGCAGTATTTT.

V gene TRBV18 combines with J gene TRBJ2-7; 12 bases align to TRBD2. The CDR3 consists of 17 residues. J was trimmed by 1 base and V by 3 bases; bases with no gene match: 7. Germline loops: CDR1 KGHSH, CDR2 LQKENI. CDR3 coding DNA: TGTGCCAGCTCACCCCTTGGACTAGCGGGAACGTCCTACGAGCAGTACTTC. This encodes CASSPLGLAGTSYEQYF.

This CDR3 is CASSPSGTGNEAFF. Here the CDR3 DNA reads TGTGCCAGCTCACCCTCCGGGACAGGGAATGAAGCTTTCTTT. The chain has TRBV18 and TRBJ1-1; 9 bases agree with TRBD1. The CDR3 spans 14 residues. Unmatched junction bases numbered 6, after V lost 3 bases and J lost 7 bases. The V gene's germline CDR1 is KGHSH and CDR2 LQKENI.

The rearrangement uses TRBV6-6 and TRBJ1-2; the D gene is possibly TRBD1 (5 bases). The germline CDR1 and CDR2 sequences are MNHNY and SVGAGI (reference sequence). V shed 4 bases and J shed 6 bases, with 15 bases lying between them. The CDR3 has 14 residues. CDR3 protein: CASSLLQGGDGYTF. CDR3 sequence (DNA): TGTGCCAGCAGTTTGCTCCAGGGAGGGGATGGCTACACCTTC.

This chain connects TRBV2 to TRBJ2-2; no firm D call. Trimming removed 4 bases at V and 1 base at J, with 10 bases between. The CDR3 loop spans 15 amino acids. The germline CDR1 and CDR2 sequences are SNHLY and FYNNEI. The CDR3 is CASSVEVGNTGELFF. In nucleotides, the CDR3 is TGTGCCAGCAGTGTCGAGGTGGGGAACACCGGGGAGCTGTTTTTT.

Only a few counts were recorded for this clone. The genes are TRBV6-1 and TRBJ2-2, with D perhaps TRBD2 (5 bases). V gave up 4 bases and J gave up 0 bases, with 9 bases separating them. Germline V gives CDR1 MNHNS, CDR2 SASEGT. The CDR3 is 15 amino acids. DNA of the CDR3: TGTGCCAGCAGTGTGAGGGCAGCGAACACCGGGGAGCTGTTTTTT. Protein: CASSVRAANTGELFF.

V usage is TRBV6-5 and J usage is TRBJ2-1; 7 nucleotides match TRBD1. CDR3 size: 12 residues. With 7 bases clipped from V and 16 bases from J, the junction kept 13 bases outside the gene matches. CDR1 is MNHEY and CDR2 is SVGAGI in the germline V gene. In nucleotides, the CDR3 is TGTGCCAGCACCCTCCGGGGCCAGGGGGAATTCTTC. This codes for CASTLRGQGEFF.

The chain has TRBV6-5 and TRBJ1-4; TRBD1 matches at 7 bases. V lost 6 bases to trimming and J lost 0 bases; unmatched junction nucleotides: 4. CDR1 and CDR2 (germline): MNHEY, SVGAGI. The CDR3 length is 15 residues. CDR3 amino acids: CASSRTGTTNEKLFF. Here the CDR3 DNA reads TGTGCCAGCAGCCGGACAGGAACAACTAATGAAAAACTGTTTTTT.

This chain connects TRBV6-1 to TRBJ2-7, with D unresolved. This CDR3 contains 16 residues. V lost 4 bases, J lost 2 bases, and 18 bases lay in between. From germline, CDR1 is MNHNS and CDR2 SASEGT. The DNA of the CDR3 is TGTGCCAGCAGTGCCGGTTGGTTCTCAACCCCCTACGAGCAGTACTTC. Amino acids: CASSAGWFSTPYEQYF.

J is TRBJ2-1 and V is TRBV20-1, with D perhaps TRBD2 (6 bases). Trimming removed 5 bases at V and 10 bases at J, with 12 bases between. CDR1 and CDR2 (germline): DFQATT, SNEGSKA (reference sequence). This CDR3 is 11 amino acids long. The CDR3, as DNA: TGCAGTGCTCGTGGGACTTCAGAGCAGTTCTTC. Amino acids: CSARGTSEQFF.

The chain combines TRBV6-5 with TRBJ1-1; no clear D gene. V was clipped by 2 bases and J by 0 bases, with 10 bases between them. Germline values: CDR1 MNHEY, CDR2 SVGAGI. The CDR3 sequence is 15 residues long. CDR3 coding DNA: TGTGCCAGCAGTTACGGCGGGAGTATGAACACTGAAGCTTTCTTT. Translating gives CASSYGGSMNTEAFF.

The V call is TRBV14, the J call TRBJ2-1; 7 nucleotides agree with TRBD2. The V and J ends lost 1 base and 6 bases, in that order; junction bases with no gene match: 6. The germline gives CDR1 SGHDN, CDR2 FVKESK. This CDR3 has 15 amino acids. The CDR3: CASSQGLALTNEQFF. The CDR3 DNA follows: TGTGCCAGCAGCCAAGGACTAGCCCTAACCAATGAGCAGTTCTTC.

The V call is TRBV28, the J call TRBJ1-1; tentative D call: TRBD1 (5 bases). The CDR3 totals 13 residues. The germline V gene encodes CDR1 MDHEN and CDR2 SYDVKM. V lost 6 bases, J lost 5 bases, and 13 bases lay in between. The CDR3 protein is CASRSLGGTEAFF. CDR3 bases: TGTGCCAGCAGATCCCTCGGGGGAACTGAAGCTTTCTTT.

As concerns this clone: The junction differs from germline at one of its ends, possibly a read error. The CDR3 reads CASSPPTATHTPVF. The CDR3 coding sequence is TGTGCCAGCAGCCCTCCAACAGCAACCCACACTCCCGTCTTC. J is TRBJ1-2 and V is TRBV7-9; D unresolved. The CDR3 length is 14 residues. CDR1 is SEHNR and CDR2 is FQNEAQ in the germline V gene (reference sequence).